This TCR beta chain was observed in a study of regulatory T cells in long-lasting Graves disease listed by TCRdb under 2021. Regarding the research as a whole: Persistent Graves' disease was defined as antithyroid drug treatment for over 5 years with persistently positive TSH receptor autoantibodies. A total of around 35 samples underwent TCR sequencing, from 13 patients with persistent Graves' disease and approximately 20 patients with newly diagnosed Graves' disease. This study used TCR sequencing and RNA sequencing of peripheral blood to compare persistent Graves' disease patients against newly diagnosed Graves' disease patients. The study took place in China and was registered as a clinical trial. On average, persistent Graves' disease patients in the clinical cohort had been on antithyroid drugs for approximately ten years. What the research found in general, with its limitations: Persistent Graves' disease patients showed lower TCR Shannon entropy and fewer highly expanded clones than newly diagnosed patients, suggesting clonal expansion. Only the TCR beta chain was sequenced and analyzed. The small sample size was acknowledged by the authors as a limitation that may reduce accuracy. Patients with persistent disease shared more public clonotypes (about 3,000) than newly diagnosed patients did (roughly 970). Because the primary lesion, thyroid tissue, could not be accessed, the study looked at peripheral blood alone. TRBV28, TRBJ1-2 and TRBJ2-5 were preferentially used in persistent disease, while TRBV20-1 and TRBJ2-1 were favored in newly diagnosed disease.

A word on this clonotype: This clone's antigen is unknown. Per-base quality was not reported, and no clone a single base away is much larger than it.

Germline trimming amounts to 4 bases on V and 5 bases on J, with 3 as the count of junction bases outside the gene matches. In the germline V gene (reference sequence), CDR1 corresponds to MNHEY and CDR2 to SMNVEV. The CDR3, cysteine through phenylalanine, is 13 amino acids long. CDR3 DNA only is kept here, 39 bases in frame from base 1. The library was produced with multiplex PCR. The sequencing machine was an Illumina HiSeq 4000. iRepertoire HTBI primers and Arm-PCR amplification of CDR3 regions were used to construct TCR beta libraries. Gel purification was performed on PCR products prior to sequencing. The study's processing was this. Across samples, about 64 TRBV and approximately 15 TRBJ segments were identified and used for gene usage analysis of CDR3 amino acid clonotypes. COPE and FqMerger were used to merge the filtered high-quality paired reads into contigs. BLAST was used to align contigs to IMGT TRBV, TRBD and TRBJ reference genes, with CDR3 defined following IMGT. Any clonotype with a frequency above 0.1% was classified as a highly expanded clone. Shannon entropy served as the measure of repertoire diversity, while the Gini coefficient captured V-J evenness. A clonotype was considered public if more than one individual shared it. TCRdb redid the processing of the public reads, applying fastp at Q25 and MiXCR, and retained in-frame beta chains. One record per CDR3 amino acid sequence lists the most common genes and DNA. TCRdb, not the authors, supplied the V and J calls. The sample table holds approximately 690,000 distinct CDR3 sequences, of which 30% were seen once. The ten largest clones take up 40% to 50% of the sample.

The label giving this sample's time point can be read as: persistent/refractory GD, antithyroid drugs over 5 years with positive TRAb. For both TCR sequencing and RNA sequencing, RNA was extracted from PBMCs in TRIzol. The diagnosis of Graves' disease followed American Thyroid Association guidelines. Patients were recruited from an endocrinology department in Xi'an, China. From each patient, about 9.7 milliliters of peripheral blood was collected into an EDTA anticoagulant tube. PBMCs were isolated by Ficoll Paque Plus density gradient separation without further T cell sorting. An Agilent 2100 Bioanalyzer and agarose gel were used to check RNA quality, while a NanoDrop 2000 measured RNA concentration.

The source is a female donor with Graves disease. The V and J genes are TRBV27 and TRBJ1-2; TRBD1 agrees with 8 junctional bases. This material consisted of peripheral blood mononuclear cells (PBMCs), taken when the disease was refractory, from a patient treated with antithyroid drugs. The nucleotide sequence reads TGTGCCAGCAGTTCGACAGGGGTTTATGGCTACACCTTC. It encodes CASSSTGVYGYTF.